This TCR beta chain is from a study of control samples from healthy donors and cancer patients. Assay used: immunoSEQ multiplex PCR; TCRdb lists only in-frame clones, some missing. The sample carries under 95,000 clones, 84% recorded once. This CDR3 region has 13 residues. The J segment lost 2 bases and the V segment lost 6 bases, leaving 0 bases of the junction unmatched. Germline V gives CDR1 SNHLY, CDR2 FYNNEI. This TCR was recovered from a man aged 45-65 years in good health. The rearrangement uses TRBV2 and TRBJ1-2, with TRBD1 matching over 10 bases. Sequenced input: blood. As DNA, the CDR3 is TGTGCCAGCAGGGGACAGGGGAACTATGGCTACACCTTC. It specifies CASRGQGNYGYTF.